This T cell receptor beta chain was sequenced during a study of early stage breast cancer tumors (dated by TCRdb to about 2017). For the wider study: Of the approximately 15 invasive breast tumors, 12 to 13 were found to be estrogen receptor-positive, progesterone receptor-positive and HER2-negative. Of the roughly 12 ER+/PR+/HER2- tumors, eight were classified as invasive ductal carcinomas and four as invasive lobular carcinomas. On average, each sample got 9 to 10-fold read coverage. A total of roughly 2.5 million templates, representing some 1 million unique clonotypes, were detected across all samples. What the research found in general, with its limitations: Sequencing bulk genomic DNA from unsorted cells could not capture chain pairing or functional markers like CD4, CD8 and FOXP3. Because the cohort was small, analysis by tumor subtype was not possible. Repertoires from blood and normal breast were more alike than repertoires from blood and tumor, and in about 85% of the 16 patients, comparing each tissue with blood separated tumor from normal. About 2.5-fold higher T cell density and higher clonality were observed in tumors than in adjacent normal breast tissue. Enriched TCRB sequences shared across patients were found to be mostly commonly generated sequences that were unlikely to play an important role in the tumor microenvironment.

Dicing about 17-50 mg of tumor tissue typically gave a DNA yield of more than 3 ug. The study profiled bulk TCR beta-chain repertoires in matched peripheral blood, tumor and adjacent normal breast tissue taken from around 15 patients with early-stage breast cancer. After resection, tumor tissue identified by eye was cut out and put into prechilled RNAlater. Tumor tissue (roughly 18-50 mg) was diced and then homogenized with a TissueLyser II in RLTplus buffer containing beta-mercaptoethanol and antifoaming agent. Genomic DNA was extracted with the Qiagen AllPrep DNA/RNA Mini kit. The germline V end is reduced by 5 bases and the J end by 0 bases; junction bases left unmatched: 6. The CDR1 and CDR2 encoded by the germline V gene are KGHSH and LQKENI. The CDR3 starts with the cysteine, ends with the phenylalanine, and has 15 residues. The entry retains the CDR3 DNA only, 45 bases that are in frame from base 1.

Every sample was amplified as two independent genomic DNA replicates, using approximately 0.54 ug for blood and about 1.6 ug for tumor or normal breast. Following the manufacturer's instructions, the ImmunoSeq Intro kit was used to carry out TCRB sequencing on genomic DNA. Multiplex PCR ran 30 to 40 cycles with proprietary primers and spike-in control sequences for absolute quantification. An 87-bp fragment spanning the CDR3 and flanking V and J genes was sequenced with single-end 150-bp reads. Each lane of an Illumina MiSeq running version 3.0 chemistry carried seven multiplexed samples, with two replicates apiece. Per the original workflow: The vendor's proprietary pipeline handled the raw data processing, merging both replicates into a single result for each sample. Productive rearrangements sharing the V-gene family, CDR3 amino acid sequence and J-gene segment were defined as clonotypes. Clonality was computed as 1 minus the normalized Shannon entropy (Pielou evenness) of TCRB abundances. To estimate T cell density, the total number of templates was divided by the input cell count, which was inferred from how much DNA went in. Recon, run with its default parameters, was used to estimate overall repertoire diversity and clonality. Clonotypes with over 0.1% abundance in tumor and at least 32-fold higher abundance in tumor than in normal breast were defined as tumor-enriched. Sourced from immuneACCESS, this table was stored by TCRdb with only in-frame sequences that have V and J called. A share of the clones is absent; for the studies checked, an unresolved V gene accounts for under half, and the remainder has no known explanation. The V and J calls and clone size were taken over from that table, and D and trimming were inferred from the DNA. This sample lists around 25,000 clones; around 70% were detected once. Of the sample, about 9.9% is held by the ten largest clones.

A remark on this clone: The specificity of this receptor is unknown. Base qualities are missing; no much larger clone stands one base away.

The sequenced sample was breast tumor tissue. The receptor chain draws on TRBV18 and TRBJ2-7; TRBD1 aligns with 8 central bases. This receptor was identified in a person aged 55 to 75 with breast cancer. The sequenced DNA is TGTGCCAGCTCAACAGGGGGGTCGAGCTCCTACGAGCAGTACTTC. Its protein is CASSTGGSSSYEQYF.